The 26 T cell receptor beta chains below all came from one sample that was sequenced in a study of CD8+ T cells in alopecia areata. Treatment reported: oral pan-JAK inhibitor, 5-10 mg twice daily. RNA extraction and reverse transcription yielded cDNA as sequencing template. The data were produced by immunoSEQ multiplex PCR, yet TCRdb's version contains in-frame clones alone and is incomplete. The sample contains some 180,000 clones, roughly 50% of which appear only once. Sequencing was performed on CD8+ T cells sorted from blood, taken at week 24, from a patient treated with tofacitinib. These receptors came from a human donor with alopecia areata.

The chain joins TRBV6-5 to TRBJ2-5; 8 bases map to TRBD2. The V and J ends lost 2 bases and 2 bases, in that order; junction bases with no gene match: 7. Germline values: CDR1 MNHEY, CDR2 SVGAGI. The CDR3 contains 16 residues. The CDR3 DNA sequence: TGTGCCAGCAGTTACGCCCCGGGAGGGGTACAAGAGACCCAGTACTTC. Protein sequence: CASSYAPGGVQETQYF.

This clone was detected a few times. The rearrangement uses TRBV6-5 and TRBJ1-1; D unresolved. The CDR3 runs to 14 residues. Germline CDR1 is MNHEY and CDR2 is SVGAGI. Trimming pared 5 bases from V and 5 bases from J, leaving 15 bases between. For the CDR3, the DNA is TGTGCCAGCAGTCCAGTCGGGGAAGGGACTGAAGCTTTCTTT. Translating gives CASSPVGEGTEAFF.

This clone was observed a few times. This chain uses TRBV29-1 with TRBJ2-1, with D perhaps matching TRBD2 (6 bases). Trimming took 0 bases from V and 15 from J, leaving 15 bases between them. The CDR3 runs to 12 residues. Germline CDR1 is SQVTM and CDR2 is ANQGSEA. The CDR3 loop reads CSVEDRGREMFF. CDR3 coding DNA: TGCAGCGTTGAAGATCGTGGCCGGGAGATGTTCTTC.

This clone has only a few counts. V gene TRBV2 combines with J gene TRBJ2-5, with D uncertain. Germline CDR1 is SNHLY and CDR2 is FYNNEI. Trimming removed 2 bases from V and 3 bases from J, with 10 bases in between. The CDR3 has 14 amino acids. DNA for the CDR3: TGTGCCAGCAGTGAACCCAGTTCAGAAGAGACCCAGTACTTC. It yields the protein CASSEPSSEETQYF.

This clone qualifies as medium-sized. J is TRBJ1-1 and V is TRBV7-9; 8 bases are a match to TRBD1. CDR1 is SEHNR, CDR2 FQNEAQ, per germline (reference sequence). CDR3 size: 16 residues. The V gene end was trimmed by 4 bases and the J gene end by 4 bases; junction bases not matched to a gene: 11. The CDR3 reads CASSSGQALGGTEAFF. CDR3 bases: TGTGCCAGCAGCTCGGGACAGGCCCTTGGGGGCACTGAAGCTTTCTTT.

The CDR3: CASSHSSGTHGGQYF. DNA of the CDR3: TGTGCCAGCAGCCACTCCTCCGGGACACACGGTGGGCAGTACTTC. The rearrangement joins TRBV7-9 to TRBJ2-5; possibly TRBD1 for D (6 bases). Between the trimmed V and J ends, which lost 5 bases and 11 bases, there was a span of 24 bases. The V gene's germline CDR1 is SEHNR and CDR2 FQNEAQ (reference sequence). This CDR3 contains 15 residues.

This clone was seen only a few times. The gene calls are TRBV19 and TRBJ2-7; 7 nucleotides agree with TRBD2. The germline V gene encodes CDR1 LNHDA and CDR2 SQIVND (reference sequence). The trim removed 6 bases at V and 3 bases at J, leaving 8 bases unmatched. This CDR3 is built from 14 residues. The CDR3 DNA reads as TGTGCCAGTAGAGGGAGCGGGACTATCTACGAGCAGTACTTC. This codes for CASRGSGTIYEQYF.

In its sample, this clone was seen a few times. This chain links TRBV29-1 with TRBJ1-1; no clear D. Germline V CDR1 and CDR2: SQVTM, ANQGSEA. Between the trimmed V and J ends, which lost 3 bases and 0 bases, there was a span of 11 bases. The CDR3 is made up of 14 amino acids. CDR3: CSVETGGLNTEAFF. The CDR3 coding sequence is TGCAGCGTTGAGACGGGAGGGCTGAACACTGAAGCTTTCTTT.

This clone was found a few times. V usage is TRBV9 and J usage is TRBJ1-3, with D perhaps TRBD1 (6 bases). This CDR3 has 16 residues. Trimming stripped 7 bases from V and 0 bases from J, with 17 bases between. The germline V gene has CDR1 SGDLS and CDR2 YYNGEE. The CDR3 loop reads CASGSSTGLSGNTIYF. The CDR3 region has the DNA TGTGCCAGCGGGTCGAGTACAGGGCTCTCTGGAAACACCATATATTTT.

This chain uses TRBV6-1 with TRBJ1-2; possible D gene TRBD1, 5 bases. Trimming removed 2 bases from V and 4 bases from J, with 11 bases in between. The CDR3 consists of 14 residues. Germline CDR1 and CDR2: MNHNS and SASEGT. CDR3 sequence reads: CASSEYVGGYGYTF. CDR3 sequence (DNA): TGTGCCAGCAGTGAATATGTGGGGGGCTATGGCTACACCTTC.

This clone was counted a few times. This chain uses TRBV11-2 with TRBJ2-7; possible D gene TRBD1, 6 bases. Trimming removed 5 bases at V and 2 bases at J, with 10 bases between. CDR1 SGHAT and CDR2 FQNNGV come from the germline V gene. CDR3 length: 13 amino acids. The CDR3 region is CASSPGQTYEQYF. The CDR3 DNA reads TGTGCCAGCAGCCCGGGACAAACCTACGAGCAGTACTTC.

The V and J genes are TRBV27 and TRBJ2-3; TRBD2 aligns across 7 bases. CDR1 MNHEY and CDR2 SMNVEV come from the germline V gene (reference sequence). The CDR3 is 14 amino acids. The V and J ends lost 3 bases and 3 bases, in that order; junction bases with no gene match: 3. The CDR3 DNA sequence: TGTGCCAGCAGTTTTGGCGGGGGTACAGATACGCAGTATTTT. It translates to CASSFGGGTDTQYF.

This clone was observed a few times. The V and J genes are TRBV7-8 and TRBJ2-1, with 11 bases fitting TRBD1. The germline CDR1 and CDR2 sequences are SGHVS and FQNEAQ. J gave up 8 bases and V 5 bases, and 8 bases lay outside the gene matches. The CDR3 consists of 15 residues. The CDR3 loop reads CASSPWTGGDYEQFF. CDR3 sequence (DNA): TGTGCCAGCAGCCCATGGACAGGGGGCGATTATGAGCAGTTCTTC.

On this clone itself: One end of the junction fails to match germline, which may point to a read error. The V gene is TRBV11-2, the J gene TRBJ1-2; D possibly corresponds to TRBD1 (6 bases). Germline CDR1 SGHAT, CDR2 FQNNGV. This CDR3 contains 13 residues. The CDR3 loop reads CASSLRLGRDTLF. The CDR3, as DNA: TGTGCCAGCAGCTTGCGACTTGGACGGGACACCCTTTTC.

The chain joins TRBV10-3 to TRBJ1-2; unclear D gene. Trimming removed 7 bases from V and 3 bases from J, with 12 bases in between. This CDR3 is 13 amino acids long. The V gene's germline CDR1 is ENHRY and CDR2 SYGVKD. CDR3 residues: CAIMPESDYGYTF. The CDR3, as DNA: TGTGCCATCATGCCGGAATCGGACTATGGCTACACCTTC.

The V and J genes are TRBV4-1 and TRBJ1-6; D gene unclear. Germline CDR1 reads MGHRA; CDR2 reads YSYEKL. There are 18 residues in the CDR3. Trimming cost V 0 bases and J 1 base, with 13 bases left between them. For the CDR3, the DNA is TGCGCCAGCAGCCAAGAGGTACGGGCAGAGTCCTATAATTCACCCCTCCACTTT. Translation: CASSQEVRAESYNSPLHF.

The rearrangement joins TRBV9 to TRBJ2-1; a possible D gene is TRBD1 (5 bases). This CDR3 is built from 15 residues. Per germline, CDR1 SGDLS and CDR2 YYNGEE. Trimming shortened V by 0 bases and J by 8 bases, and 15 bases separated the two germline ends. Here the CDR3 reads CASSVAIFQGDEQFF. The CDR3 DNA is TGTGCCAGCAGCGTAGCTATATTCCAGGGTGATGAGCAGTTCTTC.

The rearrangement joins TRBV11-2 to TRBJ2-1, with TRBD2 matching over 7 bases. V trimming: 5 bases; J trimming: 8 bases; junction bases outside the gene matches: 18. The length of the CDR3 is 17 residues. CDR1 SGHAT and CDR2 FQNNGV come from the germline V gene. In DNA, the CDR3 is TGTGCCAGCAGCCGGACCCCGCCGCGGGGGATAGGCGATGAGCAGTTCTTC. It translates to CASSRTPPRGIGDEQFF. Variable domain in full (rest from reference TRBV11-2 and TRBJ2-1): EAGVAQSPRYKIIEKRQSVAFWCNPISGHATLYWYQQILGQGPKLLIQFQNNGVVDDSQLPKDRFSAERLKGVDSTLKIQPAKLEDSAVYLCASSRTPPRGIGDEQFFGPGTRLTVL.

The genes are TRBV4-3 and TRBJ2-7; 10 bases match TRBD2. The CDR3 runs to 18 residues. Germline V gene lookup returns CDR1 LGHNA and CDR2 YSLEER. J gave up 0 bases and V 0 bases, and 8 bases lay outside the gene matches. CDR3 DNA sequence: TGCGCCAGCAGCCAAGATGCGGCAGCGGGGGGGTACTCCTACGAGCAGTACTTC. It codes for CASSQDAAAGGYSYEQYF.

V is TRBV7-9 and J is TRBJ2-3; a weak D match, TRBD2 (6 bases). Germline V gene sequence: CDR1 SEHNR, CDR2 FQNEAQ (reference sequence). Between the trimmed V and J ends, which lost 5 bases and 0 bases, there was a span of 9 bases. The CDR3 has 14 amino acids. CDR3 bases: TGTGCCAGCAGCGGACTACCTAGCACAGATACGCAGTATTTT. It codes for CASSGLPSTDTQYF.

This clone was picked up one time. This rearrangement joins TRBV10-3 to TRBJ2-7, with a tentative D call TRBD1 (6 bases). Trimming removed 2 bases at V and 2 bases at J, with 7 bases between. From germline, CDR1 is ENHRY and CDR2 SYGVKD. The CDR3 covers 13 residues. CDR3 nucleotides: TGTGCCATCAGTGAGGACAGGACCTACGAGCAGTACTTC. It is translated as CAISEDRTYEQYF.

The rearrangement links TRBV11-1 to TRBJ2-1, with D perhaps TRBD1 (5 bases). Deletions cut 6 bases from V and 6 bases from J, with 12 bases between. In germline, CDR1 is SGHAT, CDR2 FQDESV (reference sequence). The CDR3 consists of 13 residues. CDR3 amino acids: CASRNPGLNEQFF. CDR3 DNA sequence: TGTGCCAGCAGAAACCCAGGGCTCAATGAGCAGTTCTTC.

As regards this clone: This sample includes further DNA sequences coding for the same CDR3. The rearrangement joins TRBV15 to TRBJ2-3, with D uncertain. In germline, CDR1 is LNHNV, CDR2 YYDKDF (reference sequence). V dropped 5 bases and J dropped 6 bases, with 9 bases sitting between them. The CDR3 consists of 12 residues. CDR3 nucleotides: TGTGCCACCAGCCGGGTGGGTGATACGCAGTATTTT. It specifies CATSRVGDTQYF.

The rearrangement uses TRBV27 and TRBJ2-5; no definite D call. The CDR3 sequence is 13 residues long. V lost 4 bases to trimming and J lost 3 bases, with 9 bases between them. Germline CDR1 MNHEY, CDR2 SMNVEV (reference sequence). The CDR3 loop reads CASSSNPKETQYF. The CDR3 nucleotides read TGTGCCAGCAGTTCGAACCCGAAAGAGACCCAGTACTTC.

This clone occurred many times. This chain joins TRBV4-3 and TRBJ2-1; D is unresolved. V was trimmed by 4 bases and J by 5 bases, leaving 9 bases between them. This CDR3 contains 13 residues. Germline-derived CDR1 and CDR2 are LGHNA and YSLEER. CDR3 coding DNA: TGCGCCAGCAGCCCGGGCCTTAACAATGAGCAGTTCTTC. This codes for CASSPGLNNEQFF.

This clone appeared a few times. The chain couples TRBV30 to TRBJ2-1; no firm D call. Germline CDR1 reads GTSNPN; CDR2 reads SVGIG (reference sequence). V lost 2 bases and J lost 4, with 6 bases in between. CDR3 length: 12 residues. CDR3 bases: TGTGCCTGGAGTCCACAGTACAATGAGCAGTTCTTC. Its translation is CAWSPQYNEQFF.